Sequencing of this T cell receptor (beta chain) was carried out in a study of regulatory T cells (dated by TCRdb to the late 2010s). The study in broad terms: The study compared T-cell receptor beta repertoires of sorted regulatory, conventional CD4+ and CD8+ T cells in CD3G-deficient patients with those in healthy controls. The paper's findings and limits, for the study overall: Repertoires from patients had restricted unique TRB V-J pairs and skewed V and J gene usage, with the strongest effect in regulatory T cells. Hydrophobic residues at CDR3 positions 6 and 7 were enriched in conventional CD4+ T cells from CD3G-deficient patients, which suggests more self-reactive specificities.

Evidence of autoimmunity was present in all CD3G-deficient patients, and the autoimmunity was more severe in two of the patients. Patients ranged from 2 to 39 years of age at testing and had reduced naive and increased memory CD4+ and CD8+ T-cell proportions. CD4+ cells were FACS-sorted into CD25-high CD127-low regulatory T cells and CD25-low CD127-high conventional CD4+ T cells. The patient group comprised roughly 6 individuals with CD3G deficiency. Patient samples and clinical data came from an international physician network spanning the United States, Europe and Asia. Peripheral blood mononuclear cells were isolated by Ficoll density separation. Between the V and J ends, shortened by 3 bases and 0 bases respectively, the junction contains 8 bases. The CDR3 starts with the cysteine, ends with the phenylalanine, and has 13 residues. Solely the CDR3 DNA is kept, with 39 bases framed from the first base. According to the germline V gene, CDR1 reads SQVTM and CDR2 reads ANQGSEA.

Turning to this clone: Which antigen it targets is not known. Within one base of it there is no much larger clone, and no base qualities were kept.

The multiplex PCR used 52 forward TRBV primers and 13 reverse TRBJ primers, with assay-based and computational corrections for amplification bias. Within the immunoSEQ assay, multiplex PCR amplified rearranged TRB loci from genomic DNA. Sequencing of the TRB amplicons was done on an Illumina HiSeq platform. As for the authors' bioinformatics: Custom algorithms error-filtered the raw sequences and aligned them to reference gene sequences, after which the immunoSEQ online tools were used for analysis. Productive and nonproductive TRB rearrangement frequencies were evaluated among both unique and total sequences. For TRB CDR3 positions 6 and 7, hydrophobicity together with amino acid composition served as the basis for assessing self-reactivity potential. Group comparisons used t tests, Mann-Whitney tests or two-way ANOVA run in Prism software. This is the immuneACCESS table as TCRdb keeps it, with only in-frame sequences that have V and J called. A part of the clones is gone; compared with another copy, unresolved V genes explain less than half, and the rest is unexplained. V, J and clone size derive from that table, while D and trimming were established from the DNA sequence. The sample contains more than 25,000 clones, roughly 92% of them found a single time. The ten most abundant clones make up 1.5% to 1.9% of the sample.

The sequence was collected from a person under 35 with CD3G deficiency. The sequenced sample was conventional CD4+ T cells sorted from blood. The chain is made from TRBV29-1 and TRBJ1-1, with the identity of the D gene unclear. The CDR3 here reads CSVEGRMNTEAFF. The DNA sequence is TGCAGCGTTGAGGGCAGGATGAACACTGAAGCTTTCTTT.